These 4 T cell receptor beta chains originate from one sample sequenced in a study of regulatory T cells in long-lasting Graves disease. This sample's time point: newly diagnosed GD, antithyroid drugs for less than 3 months. After RNA was extracted from PBMCs, the TCR library was made from it. In building TCR beta libraries, iRepertoire HTBI primers were used together with Arm-PCR of CDR3 regions. A single record per CDR3 protein comes from TCRdb applying MiXCR to the multiplex PCR reads. Among approximately 310,000 distinct CDR3 sequences listed, 15% to 20% were seen once. The material was peripheral blood mononuclear cells (PBMCs), obtained at new diagnosis, from a patient treated with antithyroid drugs. The receptors come from a female donor with Graves disease.

This clonotype was detected ten times or more. The V call is TRBV10-1, the J call TRBJ2-7, with TRBD1 matching over 8 bases. V dropped 6 bases and J dropped 3; count of bases not matched to a gene: 4. Germline values: CDR1 WNHNN, CDR2 SYGVQD (reference sequence). The CDR3 has 13 residues. The CDR3 protein is CASSTGTGYEQYF. The CDR3 nucleotides read TGCGCCAGCAGCACCGGGACAGGCTACGAGCAGTACTTC.

This clonotype was recorded at least ten times. This chain uses TRBV5-1 with TRBJ2-2; tentatively, D is TRBD1 or TRBD2 (5 bases each). The CDR3 is 14 amino acids. Trimming removed 3 bases at V and 7 bases at J, with 13 bases between. Germline CDR1 and CDR2: SGHRS and YFSETQ. The CDR3 DNA sequence: TGCGCCAGCAGCTACGGGACGGTCAACGGGGAGCTGTTTTTT. It yields the protein CASSYGTVNGELFF.

This clonotype was seen at least ten times. The J gene is TRBJ2-1, the V gene TRBV13, with D tentatively TRBD2 (5 bases). CDR1 PRHDT and CDR2 FYEKMQ come from the germline V gene (reference sequence). V was shortened by 1 base and J by 6 bases, with 13 bases between the two germline ends. The CDR3 runs 15 residues. CDR3 amino acids: CASSLEIGGLNEQFF. CDR3 nucleotide sequence: TGTGCCAGCAGCTTAGAGATCGGCGGACTCAATGAGCAGTTCTTC.

This clonotype appeared many times. The chain recombines TRBV2 with TRBJ1-5, with a weak D call TRBD1 (5 bases). This CDR3 spans 16 amino acids. The germline V gene has CDR1 SNHLY and CDR2 FYNNEI. V was cut by 6 bases and J by 2 bases, with 17 bases left in between. The CDR3 reads CASRMGLSGGNQPQHF. CDR3 in DNA: TGTGCCAGCAGGATGGGACTTTCTGGAGGCAATCAGCCCCAGCATTTT.